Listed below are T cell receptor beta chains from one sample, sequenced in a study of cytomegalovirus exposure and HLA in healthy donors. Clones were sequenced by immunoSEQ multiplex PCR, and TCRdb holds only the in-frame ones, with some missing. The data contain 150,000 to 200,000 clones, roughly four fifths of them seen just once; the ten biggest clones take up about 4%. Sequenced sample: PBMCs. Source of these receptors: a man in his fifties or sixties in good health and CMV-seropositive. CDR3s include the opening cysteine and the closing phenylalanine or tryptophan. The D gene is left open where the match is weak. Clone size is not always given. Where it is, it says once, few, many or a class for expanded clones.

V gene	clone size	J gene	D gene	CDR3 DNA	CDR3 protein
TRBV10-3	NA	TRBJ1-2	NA	TGTGCCATCAGTCGGGGTCGGGGGGGCGCTGCCTATGGCTACACCTTC	CAISRGRGGAAYGYTF
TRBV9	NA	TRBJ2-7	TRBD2	TGTGCCAGCAGCACCGGGGGGTTCTCCGAGCAGTACTTC	CASSTGGFSEQYF
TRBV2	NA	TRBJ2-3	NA	TGTGCCAGTAGAAACAGGGACGATACGCAGTATTTT	CASRNRDDTQYF
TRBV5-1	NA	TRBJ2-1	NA	TGCGCCAGCAGCGTCTCAGGGATGAATGAGCAGTTCTTC	CASSVSGMNEQFF
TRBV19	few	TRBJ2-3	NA	TGTGCCAGTAGTATCGGACTAGGGGGGGATACGCAGTATTTT	CASSIGLGGDTQYF
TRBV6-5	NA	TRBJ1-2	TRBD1	TGTGCCAGCAGTTACGGGGACAGCTATGGCTACACCTTC	CASSYGDSYGYTF
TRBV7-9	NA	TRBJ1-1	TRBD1	TGTGCCAGCAGCTACGGAGGGACAGGGAGCACTGAAGCTTTCTTT	CASSYGGTGSTEAFF
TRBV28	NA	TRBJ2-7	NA	TGTGCCAGCACCACCCCTGGGGCAAGGCCCTACGAGCAGTACTTC	CASTTPGARPYEQYF
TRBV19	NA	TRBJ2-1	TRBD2	TGTGCCAGTAGTGGGCCGAGGAGCGGGGGGCCCTACAATGAGCAGTTCTTC	CASSGPRSGGPYNEQFF
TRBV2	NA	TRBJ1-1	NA	TGTGCCAGCGGGAGGGGGACGGGGGCTGGGAACACTGAAGCTTTCTTT	CASGRGTGAGNTEAFF
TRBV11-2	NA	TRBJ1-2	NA	TGTGCCAGCGGTCCAGCACGCCCCCGGGACTATGGCTACACCTTC	CASGPARPRDYGYTF
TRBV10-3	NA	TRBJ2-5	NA	TGTGCCATCAGGGAGACAGTCCAAGAGACCCAGTACTTC	CAIRETVQETQYF
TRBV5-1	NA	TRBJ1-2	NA	TGCGCCAGCAGTTACCGGGACTTCCATAACTATGGCTACACCTTC	CASSYRDFHNYGYTF
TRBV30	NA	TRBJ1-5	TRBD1	TGTGCCTGGAGGGAAACAGGGGGCAGTCAGCCCCAGCATTTT	CAWRETGGSQPQHF
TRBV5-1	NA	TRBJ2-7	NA	TGCGCCAGCAGCTTTGGGAGTTTCTACGAGCAGTACTTC	CASSFGSFYEQYF
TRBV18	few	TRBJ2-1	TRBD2	TGTGCCAGCTCACCTCTAAGGACTAGCGGGGGGGCCACGTCCAATGAGCAGTTCTTC	CASSPLRTSGGATSNEQFF
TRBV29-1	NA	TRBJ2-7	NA	TGCAGCGTTGTTAGGGACACCTACGAGCAGTACTTC	CSVVRDTYEQYF
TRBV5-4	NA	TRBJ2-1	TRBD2	TGTGCCAGCAGTGGACTAGCGGGGGGGCGGTTGGGCAATGAGCAGTTCTTC	CASSGLAGGRLGNEQFF
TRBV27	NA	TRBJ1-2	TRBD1	TGTGCCAGCAGTTTAGCGGGACAGGGGGAAAGTGGCTACACCTTC	CASSLAGQGESGYTF
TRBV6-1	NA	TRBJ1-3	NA	TGTGCCAGCAGTGAGGGACACTTTTCTGGAAACACCATATATTTT	CASSEGHFSGNTIYF
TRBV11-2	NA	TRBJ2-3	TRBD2	TGTGCCAGCAGCCGTGAAGGCGGGGGACGCACAGATACGCAGTATTTT	CASSREGGGRTDTQYF
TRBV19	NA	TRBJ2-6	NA	TGTGCCAGTAGACCAACAGGCTCGGGGGCCAACGTCCTGACTTTC	CASRPTGSGANVLTF
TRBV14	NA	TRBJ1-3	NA	TGTGCCAGCAGCCAAGATGCCCCCCGGCGGGCAGGTTTATCTGGAAACACCATATATTTT	CASSQDAPRRAGLSGNTIYF
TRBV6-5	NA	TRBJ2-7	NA	TGTGCCAGCAGTTTAGGTCGGGTGGCCTACGAGCAGTACTTC	CASSLGRVAYEQYF
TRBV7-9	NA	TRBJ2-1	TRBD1	TGTGCCAGCAGAAGGACAGGCCCCAATGAGCAGTTCTTC	CASRRTGPNEQFF
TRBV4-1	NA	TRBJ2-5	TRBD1	TGCGCCAGCAGCCAAGATATTTTCAAGGACAGGGGGCTCCAAGAGACCCAGTACTTC	CASSQDIFKDRGLQETQYF
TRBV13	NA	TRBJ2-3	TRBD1	TGTGTCAGCAGGACAGGGATCGCAGATACGCAGTATTTT	CVSRTGIADTQYF
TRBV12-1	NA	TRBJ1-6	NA	TGTGCCAGCAGCAAAACCGAGGGGGCGAATTCACCCCTCCACTTT	CASSKTEGANSPLHF
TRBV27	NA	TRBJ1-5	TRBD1	TGTGCCAGCAGTCCCGGGACAGGGAGGGGTCAGCCCCAGCATTTT	CASSPGTGRGQPQHF
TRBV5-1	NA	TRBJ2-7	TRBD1	TGCGCCAGCAGCGGCCAGGGGGCCTACGAGCAGTACTTC	CASSGQGAYEQYF
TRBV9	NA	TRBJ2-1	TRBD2	TGTGCCAGCAGCGCCTCGGGGACTAGCTCCTACAATGAGCAGTTCTTC	CASSASGTSSYNEQFF
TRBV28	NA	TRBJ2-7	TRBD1	TGTGCCGGCCGAGGACAGGGGACCTACGAGCAGTACTTC	CAGRGQGTYEQYF
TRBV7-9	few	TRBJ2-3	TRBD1	TGTGCCAGCAGCTTAGGGGGGTCGACAGGGGGCCCAGATACGCAGTATTTT	CASSLGGSTGGPDTQYF
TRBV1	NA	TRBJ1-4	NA	TGCGCCAGCAGCCCAGGGGCAGGAGAAAAACTGTTTTTT	CASSPGAGEKLFF
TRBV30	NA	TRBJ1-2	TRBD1	TGTGCCTGGAGTGACAGGGGAGGCTATGGCTACACCTTC	CAWSDRGGYGYTF
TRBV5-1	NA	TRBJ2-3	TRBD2	TGCGCCAGCAGTTCCCAACTAGCGGGAGGTGTAGATACGCAGTATTTT	CASSSQLAGGVDTQYF
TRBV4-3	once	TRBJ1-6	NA	TGCGCCAGCAGCCAAGGTTCCAACTCCAATTCACCCCTCCACTTT	CASSQGSNSNSPLHF
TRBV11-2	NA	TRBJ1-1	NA	TGTGCCAGCAGCTTACCCCCATTTGAAGCTTTCTTT	CASSLPPFEAFF
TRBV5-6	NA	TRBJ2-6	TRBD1	TGTGCCAGCAGCTTAGAGGCCAGGGGGCCGTCTGGGGCCAACGTCCTGACTTTC	CASSLEARGPSGANVLTF
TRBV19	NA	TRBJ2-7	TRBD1	TGTGCCAGTAATAAGGGAAAAAAACCGGGACAGGACAACTCCTACGAGCAGTACTTC	CASNKGKKPGQDNSYEQYF
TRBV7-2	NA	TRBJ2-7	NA	TGTGCCAGCAGCTTAGTCCTATACTACGAGCAGTACTTC	CASSLVLYYEQYF
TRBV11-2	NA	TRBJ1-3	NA	TGTGCCAGCAGCTTCTCAGGGTTGGACACCATATATTTT	CASSFSGLDTIYF
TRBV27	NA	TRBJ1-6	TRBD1	TGTGCCAGCAGTGCGACAGGGGGCAGCGATTCACCCCTCCACTTT	CASSATGGSDSPLHF
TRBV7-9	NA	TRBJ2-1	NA	TGTGCCAGCGGCAACAGGGAGTATGGCTCCTACAATGAGCAGTTCTTC	CASGNREYGSYNEQFF
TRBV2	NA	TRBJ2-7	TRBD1	TGTGCCAGCAGTGTTGGAACCCAGATTGGGACAGGGACTCCCGAGCAGTACTTC	CASSVGTQIGTGTPEQYF
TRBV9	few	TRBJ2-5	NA	TGTGCCAGCAGCGGAGGAGAATCGGAGACCCAGTACTTC	CASSGGESETQYF
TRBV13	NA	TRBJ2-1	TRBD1	TGTGCCAGCAGCTTACCCACAGGGGGATTGGGTGAGCAGTTCTTC	CASSLPTGGLGEQFF